This T cell receptor beta chain was captured by sequencing in a study of T cells in Graves' hyperthyroidism and ophthalmopathy. TCR beta CDR3 sequences were amplified from RNA transcripts. The HTBI primer set was used in a first-round RT-PCR of the TCR CDR3. TCRdb called the multiplex PCR reads again in MiXCR, with one record for every CDR3 protein. The sample has over 350,000 distinct CDR3 sequences, roughly an eighth seen once. The V and J ends lost 0 bases and 1 base respectively, with 4 bases between them. Germline V gene data show CDR1 as LNHNV and CDR2 as YYDKDF (reference sequence). The length of the CDR3 is 13 residues. Many counts were recorded for this clonotype.

The clonotype was recovered from a man aged 50 to 59 with Graves' ophthalmopathy. This chain connects TRBV15 to TRBJ2-7; D is unresolved. The sequencing sample was made of blood. The chain's CDR3 is CATSRDISYEQYF. CDR3 nucleotide sequence: TGTGCCACCAGCAGAGATATATCCTACGAGCAGTACTTC.